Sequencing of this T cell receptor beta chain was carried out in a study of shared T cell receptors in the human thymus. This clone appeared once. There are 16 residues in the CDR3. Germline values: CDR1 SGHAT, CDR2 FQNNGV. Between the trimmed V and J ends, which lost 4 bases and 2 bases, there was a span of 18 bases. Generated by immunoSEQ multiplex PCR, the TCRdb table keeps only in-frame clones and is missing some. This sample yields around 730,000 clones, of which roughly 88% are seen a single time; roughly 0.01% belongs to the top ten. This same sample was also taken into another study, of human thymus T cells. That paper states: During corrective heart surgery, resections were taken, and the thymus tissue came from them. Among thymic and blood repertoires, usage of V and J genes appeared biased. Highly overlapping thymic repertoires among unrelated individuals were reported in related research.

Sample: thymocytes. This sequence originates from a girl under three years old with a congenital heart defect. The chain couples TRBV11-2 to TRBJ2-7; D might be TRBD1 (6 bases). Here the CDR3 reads CASSSLDRPIPYEQYF. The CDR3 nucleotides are TGTGCCAGCAGCTCGTTAGACAGGCCTATCCCCTACGAGCAGTACTTC.